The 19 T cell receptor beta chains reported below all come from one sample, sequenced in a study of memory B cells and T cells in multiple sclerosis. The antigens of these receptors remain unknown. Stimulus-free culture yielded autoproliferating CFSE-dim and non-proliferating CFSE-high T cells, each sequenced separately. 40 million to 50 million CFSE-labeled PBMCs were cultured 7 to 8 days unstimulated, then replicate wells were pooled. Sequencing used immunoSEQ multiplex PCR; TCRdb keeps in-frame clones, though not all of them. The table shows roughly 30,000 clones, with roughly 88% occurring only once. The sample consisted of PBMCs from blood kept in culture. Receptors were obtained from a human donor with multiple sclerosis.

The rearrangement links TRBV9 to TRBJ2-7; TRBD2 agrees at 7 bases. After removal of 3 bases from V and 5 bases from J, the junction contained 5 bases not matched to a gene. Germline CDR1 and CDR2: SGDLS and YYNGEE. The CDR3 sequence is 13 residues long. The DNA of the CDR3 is TGTGCCAGCAGCGGCGGGAGATTCAACGAGCAGTACTTC. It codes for CASSGGRFNEQYF.

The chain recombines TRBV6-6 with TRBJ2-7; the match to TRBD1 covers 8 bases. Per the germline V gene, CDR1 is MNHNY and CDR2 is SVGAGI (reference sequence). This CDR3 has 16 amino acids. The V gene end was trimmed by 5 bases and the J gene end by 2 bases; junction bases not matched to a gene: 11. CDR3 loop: CASSASPGTGPYEQYF. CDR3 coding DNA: TGTGCCAGCAGTGCCAGTCCCGGGACAGGTCCCTACGAGCAGTACTTC.

CDR3 sequence: CATYPGQGAKAFF. CDR3 nucleotides: TGTGCCACCTACCCGGGACAGGGGGCCAAAGCTTTCTTT. The chain has TRBV6-1 and TRBJ1-1; 12 bases are a match to TRBD1. CDR1 is MNHNS, CDR2 SASEGT, per germline. There are 13 residues in the CDR3. V lost 10 bases, J lost 9 bases, and 9 bases stayed unmatched.

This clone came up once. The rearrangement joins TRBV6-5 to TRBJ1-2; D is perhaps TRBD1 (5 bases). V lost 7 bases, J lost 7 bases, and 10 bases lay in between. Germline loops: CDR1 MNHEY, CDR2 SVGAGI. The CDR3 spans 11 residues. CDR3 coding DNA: TGTGCCAGCACCAACGGGGGTGGCTACACCTTC. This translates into CASTNGGGYTF.

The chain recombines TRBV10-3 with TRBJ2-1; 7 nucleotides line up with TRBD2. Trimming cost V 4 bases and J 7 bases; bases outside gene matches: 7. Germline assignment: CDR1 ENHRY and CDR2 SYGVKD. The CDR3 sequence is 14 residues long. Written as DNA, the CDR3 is TGTGCCATCAGTGCGGCCGGGACTAAGAATGAGCAGTTCTTC. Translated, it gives CAISAAGTKNEQFF.

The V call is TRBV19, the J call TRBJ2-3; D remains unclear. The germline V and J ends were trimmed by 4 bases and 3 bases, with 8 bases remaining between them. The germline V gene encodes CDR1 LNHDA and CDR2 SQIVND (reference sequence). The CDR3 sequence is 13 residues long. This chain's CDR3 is CASSKGTTDTQYF. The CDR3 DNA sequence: TGTGCCAGTAGTAAAGGCACAACAGATACGCAGTATTTT.

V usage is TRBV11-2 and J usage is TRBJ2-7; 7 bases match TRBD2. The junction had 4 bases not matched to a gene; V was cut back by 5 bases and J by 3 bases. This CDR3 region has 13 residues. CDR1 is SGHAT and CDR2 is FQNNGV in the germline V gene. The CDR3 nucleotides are TGTGCCAGCAGCATCAGCGGGAACTACGAGCAGTACTTC. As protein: CASSISGNYEQYF.

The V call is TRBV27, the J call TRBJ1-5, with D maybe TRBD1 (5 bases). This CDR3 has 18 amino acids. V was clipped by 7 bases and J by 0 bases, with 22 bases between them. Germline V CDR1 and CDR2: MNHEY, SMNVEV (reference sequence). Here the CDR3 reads CASTPVDKILYSNQPQHF. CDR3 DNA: TGTGCCAGCACCCCTGTGGACAAGATCCTGTATAGCAATCAGCCCCAGCATTTT.

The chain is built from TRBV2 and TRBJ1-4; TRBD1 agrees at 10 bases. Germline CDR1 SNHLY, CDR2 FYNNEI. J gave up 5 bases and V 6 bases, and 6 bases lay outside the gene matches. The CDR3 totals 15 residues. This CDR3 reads CASRVGTGENEKLFF. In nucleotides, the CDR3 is TGTGCCAGCAGAGTTGGGACAGGGGAAAATGAAAAACTGTTTTTT. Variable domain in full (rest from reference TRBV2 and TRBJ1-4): EPEVTQTPSHQVTQMGQEVILRCVPISNHLYFYWYRQILGQKVEFLVSFYNNEISEKSEIFDDQFSVERPDGSNFTLKIRSTKLEDSAMYFCASRVGTGENEKLFFGSGTQLSVL.

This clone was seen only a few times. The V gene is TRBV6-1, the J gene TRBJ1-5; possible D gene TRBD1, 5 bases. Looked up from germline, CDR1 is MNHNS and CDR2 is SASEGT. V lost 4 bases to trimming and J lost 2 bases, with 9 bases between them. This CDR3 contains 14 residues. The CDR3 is CASSGPGRNQPQHF. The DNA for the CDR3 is TGTGCCAGCAGTGGTCCGGGGCGCAATCAGCCCCAGCATTTT.

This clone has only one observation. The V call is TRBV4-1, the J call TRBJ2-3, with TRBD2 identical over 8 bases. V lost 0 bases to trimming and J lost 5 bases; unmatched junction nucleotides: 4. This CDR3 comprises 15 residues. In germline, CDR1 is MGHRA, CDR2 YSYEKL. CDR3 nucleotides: TGCGCCAGCAGCCAAGAGAGCCGGGGGGGAGATACGCAGTATTTT. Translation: CASSQESRGGDTQYF.

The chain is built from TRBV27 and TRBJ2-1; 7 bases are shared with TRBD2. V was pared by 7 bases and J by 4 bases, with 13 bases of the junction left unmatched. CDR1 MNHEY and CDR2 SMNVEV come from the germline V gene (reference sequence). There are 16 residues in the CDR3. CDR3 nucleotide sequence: TGTGCCAGCATCTCACGACCGAGCGGGGAGTACAATGAGCAGTTCTTC. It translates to CASISRPSGEYNEQFF.

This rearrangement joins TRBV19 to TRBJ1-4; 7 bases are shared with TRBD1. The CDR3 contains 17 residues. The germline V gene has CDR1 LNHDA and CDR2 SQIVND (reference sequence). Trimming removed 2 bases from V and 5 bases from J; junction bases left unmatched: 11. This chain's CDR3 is CASSISPWTGLNEKLFF. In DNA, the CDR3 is TGTGCCAGTAGTATATCCCCCTGGACAGGCCTAAATGAAAAACTGTTTTTT. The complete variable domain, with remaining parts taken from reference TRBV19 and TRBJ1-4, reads DGGITQSPKYLFRKEGQNVTLSCEQNLNHDAMYWYRQDPGQGLRLIYYSQIVNDFQKGDIAEGYSVSREKKESFPLTVTSAQKNPTAFYLCASSISPWTGLNEKLFFGSGTQLSVL.

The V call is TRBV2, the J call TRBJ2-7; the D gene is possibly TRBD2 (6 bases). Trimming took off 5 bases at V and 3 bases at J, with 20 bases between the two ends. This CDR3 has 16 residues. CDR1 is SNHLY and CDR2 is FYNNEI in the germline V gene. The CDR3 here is CASSYGGSWTNYEQYF. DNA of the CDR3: TGTGCCAGCAGTTATGGAGGGAGTTGGACCAACTACGAGCAGTACTTC. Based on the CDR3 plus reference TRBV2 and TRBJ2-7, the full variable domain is EPEVTQTPSHQVTQMGQEVILRCVPISNHLYFYWYRQILGQKVEFLVSFYNNEISEKSEIFDDQFSVERPDGSNFTLKIRSTKLEDSAMYFCASSYGGSWTNYEQYFGPGTRLTVT.

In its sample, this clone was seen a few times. DNA of the CDR3: TGTGCCAGTAGTATCCAAGGGCCCGATAATTCACCCCTCCACTTT. Amino acid sequence: CASSIQGPDNSPLHF. The gene calls are TRBV19 and TRBJ1-6, with D unclear. Trimming left V 3 bases short and J 5 bases short, with 11 bases between. Germline values: CDR1 LNHDA, CDR2 SQIVND (reference sequence). This CDR3 region has 15 residues.

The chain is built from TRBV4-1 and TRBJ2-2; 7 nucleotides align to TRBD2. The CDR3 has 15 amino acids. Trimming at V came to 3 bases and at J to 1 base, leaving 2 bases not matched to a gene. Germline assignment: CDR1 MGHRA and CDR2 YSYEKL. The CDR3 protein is CASSQASGNTGELFF. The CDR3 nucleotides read TGCGCCAGCAGCCAGGCTAGCGGGAACACCGGGGAGCTGTTTTTT.

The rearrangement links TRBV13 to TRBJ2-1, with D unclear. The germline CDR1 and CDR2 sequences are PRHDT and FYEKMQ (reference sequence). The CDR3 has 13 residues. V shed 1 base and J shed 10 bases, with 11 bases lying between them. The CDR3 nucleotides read TGTGCCAGCAGCTTAGACCTACTTAGCGAGCAGTTCTTC. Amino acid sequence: CASSLDLLSEQFF. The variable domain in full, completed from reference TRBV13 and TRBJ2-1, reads AAGVIQSPRHLIKEKRETATLKCYPIPRHDTVYWYQQGPGQDPQFLISFYEKMQSDKGSIPDRFSAQQFSDYHSELNMSSLELGDSALYFCASSLDLLSEQFFGPGTRLTVL.

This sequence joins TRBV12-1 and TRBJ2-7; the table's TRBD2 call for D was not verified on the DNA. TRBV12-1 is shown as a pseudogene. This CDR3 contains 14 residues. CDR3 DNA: TGTGCCAGCAGCCCCATAACCGGGGCCTACGAGCAGTACTTC. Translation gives CASSPITGAYEQYF.

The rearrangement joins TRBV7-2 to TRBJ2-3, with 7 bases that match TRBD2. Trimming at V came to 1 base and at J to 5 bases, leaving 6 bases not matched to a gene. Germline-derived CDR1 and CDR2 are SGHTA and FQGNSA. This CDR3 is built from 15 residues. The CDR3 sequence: CASSLDGGSQDTQYF. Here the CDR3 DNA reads TGTGCCAGCAGCTTAGACGGGGGGAGTCAAGATACGCAGTATTTT.